This TCR beta chain was identified during a study of blood T cells in healthy people across ages. Every donor gave approximately 10 milliliters of peripheral blood. Alongside a J-beta primer mix, a sample-barcoded 5' primer served in a second PCR lasting about 7 to 12 cycles. MiXCR, run by TCRdb on the 5' RACE reads, gives a single entry per CDR3 protein. The sample carries approximately 490,000 distinct CDR3 sequences, around 24% recorded once. The CDR3 runs to 15 residues. Germline V CDR1 and CDR2: DFQATT, SNEGSKA (reference sequence). This clonotype has a handful of counts. Separately, the same data were catalogued under a study of T cells of mothers and their children. That source notes: Each donor was one of three healthy Caucasian mothers or one of their six children. Related mother and child pairs showed slightly greater overlap (not significant) than unrelated pairs did.

The chain carries TRBV20-1 and TRBJ2-5; 8 bases are shared with TRBD1. The end of the DNA fits TRBJ2-7 better, so the J call may be wrong. The sample consisted of blood. This clonotype was sampled from a boy aged 5-17 years in good health. This CDR3 is CSAPRGPTGAHEQYF. DNA of the CDR3: TGCAGTGCTCCCAGGGGGCCGACAGGGGCCCACGAGCAGTACTTC.